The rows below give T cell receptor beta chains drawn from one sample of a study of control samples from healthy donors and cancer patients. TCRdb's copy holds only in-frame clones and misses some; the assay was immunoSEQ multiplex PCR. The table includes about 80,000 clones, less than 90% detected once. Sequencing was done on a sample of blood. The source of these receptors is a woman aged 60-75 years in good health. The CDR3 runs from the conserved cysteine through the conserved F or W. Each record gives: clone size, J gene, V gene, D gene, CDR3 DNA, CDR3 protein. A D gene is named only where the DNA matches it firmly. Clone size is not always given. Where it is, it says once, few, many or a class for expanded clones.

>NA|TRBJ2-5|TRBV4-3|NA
TGCGCCAGCAGCCTTCAGGCAGGAACGGAGACCCAGTACTTC
CASSLQAGTETQYF
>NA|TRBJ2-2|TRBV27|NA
TGTGCCAGCAGTTTTAGTCAGTTGAACACCGGGGAGCTGTTTTTT
CASSFSQLNTGELFF
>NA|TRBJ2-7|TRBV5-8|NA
TGTGCCAGCAGCCCCGAGGGAGTTCTGGATGACGAGCAGTACTTC
CASSPEGVLDDEQYF
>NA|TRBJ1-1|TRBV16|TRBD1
TGTGCCAGCAATCGGGACAGCGACACTGAAGCTTTCTTT
CASNRDSDTEAFF
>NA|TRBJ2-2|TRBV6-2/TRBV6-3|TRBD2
TGTGCCAGCAGTTACTCGAGTTGGCCCGCGGGGGCGAACACCGGGGAGCTGTTTTTT
CASSYSSWPAGANTGELFF
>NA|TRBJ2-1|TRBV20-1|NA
TGCAGTGCTGGCCCAGAAGGTGAGCAGTTCTTC
CSAGPEGEQFF
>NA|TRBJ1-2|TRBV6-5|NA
TGTGCCAGCAGCAAGGACAGCTACTATGGCTACACCTTC
CASSKDSYYGYTF
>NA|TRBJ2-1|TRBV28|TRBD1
TGTGCCAGCAGGCGGGACAGGGGCTACAATGAGCAGTTCTTC
CASRRDRGYNEQFF
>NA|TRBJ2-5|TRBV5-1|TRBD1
TGCGCCAGCATGCAGGGGGTAGGCGGTTGGGAGACCCAGTACTTC
CASMQGVGGWETQYF
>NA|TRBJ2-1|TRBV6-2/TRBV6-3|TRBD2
TGTGCCAGCAGTTACCCGACTAGCGGGGAATCCTACAATGAGCAGTTCTTC
CASSYPTSGESYNEQFF
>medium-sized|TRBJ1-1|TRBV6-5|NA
TGTGCCAGCACCGGGACCAGGGGTGAAGCTTTCTTT
CASTGTRGEAFF
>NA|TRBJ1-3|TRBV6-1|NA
TGTGCCAGCAGTGAAGCAGGGAATCCCGGAAACACCATATATTTT
CASSEAGNPGNTIYF
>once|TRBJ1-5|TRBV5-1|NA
TGCGCCAGCAGCTTGGGGCAGGGCGATCAGCCCCAGCATTTT
CASSLGQGDQPQHF
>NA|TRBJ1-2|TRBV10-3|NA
TGTGCCATCAGTGAGAAACAGGGAGCGGGTGGCTACACCTTC
CAISEKQGAGGYTF
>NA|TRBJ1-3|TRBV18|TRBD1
TGTGCCAGCTCTTCCGACAGGGGCTACACCATATATTTT
CASSSDRGYTIYF
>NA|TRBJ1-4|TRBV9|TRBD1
TGTGCCAGCAGCCCGCGGACAGGGAGCGGCGAAAAACTGTTTTTT
CASSPRTGSGEKLFF
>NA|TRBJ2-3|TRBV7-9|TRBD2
TGTGCCAGCAGCTACCCTAGCGGGGGGGGCACAGATACGCAGTATTTT
CASSYPSGGGTDTQYF
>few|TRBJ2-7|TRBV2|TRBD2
TGTGCCAGCAGTGAAGGGGGGCTAGCGGGAACCTCCTACGAGCAGTACTTC
CASSEGGLAGTSYEQYF
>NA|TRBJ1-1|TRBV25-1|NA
TGTGCCAGCGGAAGGGGGGGGCTCGTCACTGAAGCTTTCTTT
CASGRGGLVTEAFF
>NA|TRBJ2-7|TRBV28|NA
TGTGCCAGCAGCCTGCCGGGAACCTACGAGCAGTACTTC
CASSLPGTYEQYF
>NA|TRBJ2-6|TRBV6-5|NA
TGTGCCAGCAGTTACTCTTCCTCTGGGGCCAACGTCCTGACTTTC
CASSYSSSGANVLTF
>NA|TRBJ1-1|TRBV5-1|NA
TGCGCCAGCAGCTTGGGTCAGGGCCTAATGAACACTGAAGCTTTCTTT
CASSLGQGLMNTEAFF
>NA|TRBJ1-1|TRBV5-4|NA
TGTGCCAGCAGGTCTGGGCAGCCAGAACGAACTGAAGCTTTCTTT
CASRSGQPERTEAFF
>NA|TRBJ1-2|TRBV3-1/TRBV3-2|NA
TGTGCCAGCAGCTCCAACGGCTTCTATGGCTACACCTTC
CASSSNGFYGYTF
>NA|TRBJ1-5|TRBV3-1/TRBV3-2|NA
TGTGCCAGCAGCCTGGGGGGTGGAAGTCAGCCCCAGCATTTT
CASSLGGGSQPQHF
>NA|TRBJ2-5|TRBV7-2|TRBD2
TGTGCCAGCAGCGGCCTCGGCCTACTAGCGGGGGTCTACCAAGAGACCCAGTACTTC
CASSGLGLLAGVYQETQYF
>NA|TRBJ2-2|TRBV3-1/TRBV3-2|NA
TGTGCCAGCAGCCAAGATTATCTCACCGGGGAGCTGTTTTTT
CASSQDYLTGELFF
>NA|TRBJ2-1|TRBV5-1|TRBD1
TGCGCCAGCAGCTCGGGACAGTCGGGGCATGAGCAGTTCTTC
CASSSGQSGHEQFF
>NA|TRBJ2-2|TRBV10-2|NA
TGCGCCAGCGGGACTTATCGCTCTTCCGGGGAGCTGTTTTTT
CASGTYRSSGELFF
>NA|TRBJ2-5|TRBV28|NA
TGTGCCAGCAGTTCACCGGGACGGCGGAGGGGGGAGACCCAGTACTTC
CASSSPGRRRGETQYF
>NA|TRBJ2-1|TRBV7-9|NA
TGTGCCAGCAGCCATGTCTCGTACAATGAGCAGTTCTTC
CASSHVSYNEQFF
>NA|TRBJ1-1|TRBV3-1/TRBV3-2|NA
TGTGCCAGCAGCCAATTTCAAGGGGCCACTGAAGCTTTCTTT
CASSQFQGATEAFF
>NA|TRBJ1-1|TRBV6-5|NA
TGTGCCAGCAGCCGGACGGAGAGTTACACTGAAGCTTTCTTT
CASSRTESYTEAFF
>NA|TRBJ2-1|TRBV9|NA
TGTGCCAGCAGCGCCGGGACTCACAATGAGCAGTTCTTC
CASSAGTHNEQFF